This T cell receptor (beta chain) was profiled in a study of T cell responses to AZD1222 COVID-19 vaccine. General study findings and limits: Repertoires were obtained solely post-peak T cell response.

Libraries were prepared by immunoSEQ multiplex PCR; TCRdb keeps only in-frame clonotypes and omits some of them. The repertoire holds roughly 99,000 clones, with roughly 90% as singletons. Of note for this clone: Its target is not known.

The sequencing used peripheral blood, collected 28 days after the second AZD1222 dose. This TCR derives from an adult who received the AZD1222 COVID-19 vaccine.

The CDR3 bases are TGTGCCTGGACAACAGGGGGCCGGACTGAAGCTTTCTTT. Translation gives CAWTTGGRTEAFF. The chain joins TRBV30 to TRBJ1-1, with 9 bases matching TRBD1. Germline values: CDR1 GTSNPN, CDR2 SVGIG (reference sequence). The V segment lost 4 bases and the J segment 5 bases; nucleotides outside the gene matches: 5. The CDR3 runs to 13 residues.